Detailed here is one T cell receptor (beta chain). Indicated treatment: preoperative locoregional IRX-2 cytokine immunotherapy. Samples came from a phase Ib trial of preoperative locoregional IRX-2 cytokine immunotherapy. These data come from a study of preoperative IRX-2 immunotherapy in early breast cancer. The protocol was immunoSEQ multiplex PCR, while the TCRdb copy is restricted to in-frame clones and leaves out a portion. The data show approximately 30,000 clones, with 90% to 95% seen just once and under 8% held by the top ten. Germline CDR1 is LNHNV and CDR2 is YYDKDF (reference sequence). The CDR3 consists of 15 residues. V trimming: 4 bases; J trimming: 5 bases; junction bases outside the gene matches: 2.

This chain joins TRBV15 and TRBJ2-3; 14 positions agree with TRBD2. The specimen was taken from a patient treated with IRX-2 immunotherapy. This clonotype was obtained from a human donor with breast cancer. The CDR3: CATSIGLAGGDTQYF. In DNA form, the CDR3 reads TGTGCCACCAGCATAGGACTAGCGGGAGGAGATACGCAGTATTTT.